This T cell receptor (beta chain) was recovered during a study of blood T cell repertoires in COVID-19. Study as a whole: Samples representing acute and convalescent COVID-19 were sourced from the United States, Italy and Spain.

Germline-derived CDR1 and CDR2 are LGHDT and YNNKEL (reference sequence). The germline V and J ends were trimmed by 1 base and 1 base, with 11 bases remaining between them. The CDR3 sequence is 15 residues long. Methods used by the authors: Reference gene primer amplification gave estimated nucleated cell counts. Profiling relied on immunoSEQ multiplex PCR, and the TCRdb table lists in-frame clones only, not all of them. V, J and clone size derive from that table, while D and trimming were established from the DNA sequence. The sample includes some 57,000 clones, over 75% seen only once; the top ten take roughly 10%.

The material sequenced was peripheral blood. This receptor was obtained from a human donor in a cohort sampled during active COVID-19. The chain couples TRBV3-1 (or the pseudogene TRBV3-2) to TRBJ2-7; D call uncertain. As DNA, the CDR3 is TGTGCCAGCAGCCAAGGTCCGTTCCGTTCCTACGAGCAGTACTTC. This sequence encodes CASSQGPFRSYEQYF.